The source of this T cell receptor (beta chain) is a study of blood T cell repertoires in COVID-19. Study summary: Acute-phase and convalescent COVID-19 samples originated in the United States, Italy and Spain. From T cells, B-cell-depleted T cells, or PBMCs came the material, which was cDNA or gDNA.

V lost 7 bases and J 7 bases, leaving 10 bases between the germline ends. The CDR3 runs to 12 residues. Per the original methods: Estimates of nucleated cell counts were drawn from the amplification of reference gene primers. Assay: immunoSEQ multiplex PCR; the TCRdb copy retains only in-frame clones and omits some. V and J calls and clone size are given by that table; D and trimming were obtained from the DNA. The table has about 270,000 clones, around nine tenths seen once. The origin of this receptor is a man aged 35-49 years with active or convalescent COVID-19. The genes are TRBV12-3 or TRBV12-4 and TRBJ2-2, with D possibly matching TRBD2 (5 bases). The sequencing input was peripheral blood. The CDR3 loop reads CASNPAGGELFF. CDR3 sequence (DNA): TGTGCCAGCAATCCGGCGGGCGGGGAGCTGTTTTTT.